What follows are 5 T cell receptor beta chains derived from one specimen sequenced in a study of blood T cell repertoires in COVID-19. Profiling relied on immunoSEQ multiplex PCR, and the TCRdb table lists in-frame clones only, not all of them. The sample includes 130,000 to 150,000 clones, roughly 84% of them seen just once. The sample comprised peripheral blood. These receptors were taken from a human donor in a cohort sampled during active COVID-19.

V and J are TRBV6-2 or TRBV6-3 and TRBJ1-5; a weak D match, TRBD1 (5 bases). Trimming took 6 bases from V and 0 from J, leaving 12 bases between them. Germline V gene lookup returns CDR1 MNHEY and CDR2 SVGEGT. The CDR3 totals 15 residues. The CDR3 is CASSQGAYSNQPQHF. As DNA, the CDR3 is TGTGCCAGCAGCCAGGGAGCGTATAGCAATCAGCCCCAGCATTTT.

The J gene is TRBJ1-2, the V gene TRBV30, with D possibly TRBD1 on 6 matching bases. CDR3 size: 11 residues. Trimming cost V 8 bases and J 8 bases, with 15 bases left between them. Germline-derived CDR1 and CDR2 are GTSNPN and SVGIG (reference sequence). The CDR3 loop is CARTQGLGYTF. In nucleotides, the CDR3 is TGTGCCAGAACGCAGGGGCTGGGCTACACCTTC.

A few counts support this clone. The chain joins TRBV27 to TRBJ1-4, with D unresolved. Trimming left V 2 bases short and J 6 bases short, with 10 bases between. Germline V lookup: CDR1 MNHEY, CDR2 SMNVEV (reference sequence). The CDR3 length is 14 residues. The CDR3 region is CASSLKPRHEKLFF. The CDR3 DNA reads TGTGCCAGCAGTTTAAAGCCGCGGCATGAAAAACTGTTTTTT.

CDR3: CASSVAQGENSPLHF. CDR3 nucleotide sequence: TGTGCCAGCAGCGTAGCGCAGGGGGAAAATTCACCCCTCCACTTT. This chain uses TRBV9 with TRBJ1-6; 7 positions agree with TRBD1. Germline V lookup: CDR1 SGDLS, CDR2 YYNGEE. Losses at the gene ends were 0 bases for V and 7 bases for J; bases not matched to a gene: 4. This CDR3 spans 15 amino acids.

This rearrangement joins TRBV18 to TRBJ2-1, with a possible D match to TRBD1 (6 bases). Trimming removed 5 bases from V and 4 bases from J, with 15 bases in between. The germline gives CDR1 KGHSH, CDR2 LQKENI. The CDR3 is made up of 15 amino acids. The CDR3 sequence is CASSSTGDVYNEQFF. In nucleotides, the CDR3 is TGTGCCAGCTCATCGACAGGTGATGTATACAATGAGCAGTTCTTC.